This T cell receptor beta chain comes out of a study of blood T cell repertoires in COVID-19. Study-level information: Some COVID-19 samples were acute and others convalescent; all came from the United States, Italy and Spain. T cells, B-cell-depleted T cells, or PBMCs provided the cDNA or gDNA that served as material.

Generated by immunoSEQ multiplex PCR, the TCRdb table keeps only in-frame clones and is missing some. Of roughly 250,000 clones in the sample, approximately 84% were seen once. This CDR3 has 15 residues. V lost 4 bases and J lost 4; bases outside the gene matches: 5. Germline loops: CDR1 SGHNT, CDR2 YYREEE (reference sequence). This chain uses TRBV5-4 with TRBJ2-7; 13 bases are a match to TRBD2. The TCR originated in a human donor in a cohort sampled during active COVID-19. The sample consisted of peripheral blood. CDR3 nucleotide sequence: TGTGCCAGCAGCCGGACTAGCGGGAGCGAATACGAGCAGTACTTC. Protein product: CASSRTSGSEYEQYF.